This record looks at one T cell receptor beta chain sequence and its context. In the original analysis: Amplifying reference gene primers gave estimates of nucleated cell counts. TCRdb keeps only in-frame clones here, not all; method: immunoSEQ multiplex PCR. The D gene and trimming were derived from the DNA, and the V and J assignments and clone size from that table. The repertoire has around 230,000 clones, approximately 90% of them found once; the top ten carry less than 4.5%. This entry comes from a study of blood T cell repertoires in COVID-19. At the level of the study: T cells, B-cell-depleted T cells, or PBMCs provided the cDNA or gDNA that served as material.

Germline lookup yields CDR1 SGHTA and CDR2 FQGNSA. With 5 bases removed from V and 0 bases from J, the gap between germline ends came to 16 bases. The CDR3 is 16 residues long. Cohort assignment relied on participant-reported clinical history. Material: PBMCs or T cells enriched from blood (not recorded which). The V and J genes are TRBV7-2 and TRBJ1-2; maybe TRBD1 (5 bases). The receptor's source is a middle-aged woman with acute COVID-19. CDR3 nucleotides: TGTGCCAGCAGCCATCCGGGACGGACTACTAACTATGGCTACACCTTC. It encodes CASSHPGRTTNYGYTF.